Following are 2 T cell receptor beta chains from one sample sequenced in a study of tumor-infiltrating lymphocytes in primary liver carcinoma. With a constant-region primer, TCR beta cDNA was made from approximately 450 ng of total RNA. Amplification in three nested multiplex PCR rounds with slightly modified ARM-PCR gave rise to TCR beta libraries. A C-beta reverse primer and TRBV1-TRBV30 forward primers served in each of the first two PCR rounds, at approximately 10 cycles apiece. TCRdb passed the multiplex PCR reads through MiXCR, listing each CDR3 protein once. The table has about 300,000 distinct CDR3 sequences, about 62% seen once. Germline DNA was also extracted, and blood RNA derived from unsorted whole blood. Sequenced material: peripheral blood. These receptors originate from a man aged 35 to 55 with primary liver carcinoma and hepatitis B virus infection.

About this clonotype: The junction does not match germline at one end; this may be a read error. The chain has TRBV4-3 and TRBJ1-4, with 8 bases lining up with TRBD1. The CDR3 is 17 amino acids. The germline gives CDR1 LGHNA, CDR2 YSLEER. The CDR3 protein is CANSQDVQGAGGEKLFF. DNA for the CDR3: TGCGCCAACAGCCAAGATGTGCAGGGGGCGGGTGGCGAAAAACTGTTTTTT.

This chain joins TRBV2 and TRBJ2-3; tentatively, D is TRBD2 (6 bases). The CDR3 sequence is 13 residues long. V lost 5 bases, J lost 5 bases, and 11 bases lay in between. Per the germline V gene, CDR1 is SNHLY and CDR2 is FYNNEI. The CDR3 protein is CASSLSTRDTQYF. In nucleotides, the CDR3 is TGTGCCAGCAGTCTTTCGACTAGAGATACGCAGTATTTT.